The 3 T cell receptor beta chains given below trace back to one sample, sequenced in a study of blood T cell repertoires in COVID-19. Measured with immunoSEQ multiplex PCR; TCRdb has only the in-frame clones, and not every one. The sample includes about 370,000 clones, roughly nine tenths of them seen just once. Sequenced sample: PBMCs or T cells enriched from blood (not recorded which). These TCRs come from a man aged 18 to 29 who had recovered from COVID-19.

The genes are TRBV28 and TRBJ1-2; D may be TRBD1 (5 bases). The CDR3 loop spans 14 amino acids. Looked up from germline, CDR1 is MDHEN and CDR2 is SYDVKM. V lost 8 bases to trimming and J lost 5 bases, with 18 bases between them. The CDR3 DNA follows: TGTGCCAGCGGGTTGGCCTATGCAGGGTATGGCTACACCTTC. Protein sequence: CASGLAYAGYGYTF.

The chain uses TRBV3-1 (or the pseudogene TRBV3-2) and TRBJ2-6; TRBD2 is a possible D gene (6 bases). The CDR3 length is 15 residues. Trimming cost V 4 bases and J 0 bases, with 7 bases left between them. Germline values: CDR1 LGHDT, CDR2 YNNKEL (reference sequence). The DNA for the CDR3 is TGTGCCAGCAGCCTCGGGAGCTCTGGGGCCAACGTCCTGACTTTC. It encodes CASSLGSSGANVLTF.

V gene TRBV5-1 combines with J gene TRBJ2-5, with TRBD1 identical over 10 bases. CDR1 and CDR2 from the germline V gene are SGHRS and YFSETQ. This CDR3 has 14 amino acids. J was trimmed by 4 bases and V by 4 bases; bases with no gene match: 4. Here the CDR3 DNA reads TGCGCCAGCAGCCCGGGACAGGGGTCAGAGACCCAGTACTTC. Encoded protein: CASSPGQGSETQYF.